The clone carrying this TCR beta chain was recorded only once. Its matching antigen is unknown. These data belong to a study of blood T cell dynamics during melanoma immunotherapy. Findings of the study overall: Whether repertoire-driving clones were melanoma-specific could not be determined.

Noted time point: pre-treatment baseline. Sampling occurred pretreatment (T0) and at week 3 (W3), after cycle one of checkpoint blockade. CDR3 length equals 16 residues. The germline CDR1 and CDR2 sequences are SEHNR and FQNEAQ (reference sequence). The ends lost 2 bases at V and 3 bases at J; junction bases unmatched: 8. Data came from immunoSEQ multiplex PCR; TCRdb stores just in-frame clones and leaves some out. The table records over 10,000 clones, about 88% of them present only once. This chain joins TRBV7-9 and TRBJ2-5; 8 bases match TRBD1. The specimen comprised blood, sampled from a patient treated with checkpoint blockade. This sequence originates from a human donor with melanoma. The CDR3 protein is CASSLSSLTGEETQYF. CDR3 coding DNA: TGTGCCAGCAGCTTAAGTAGTCTGACAGGGGAAGAGACCCAGTACTTC.